This T cell receptor (beta chain) emerged from a study of T cell responses to AZD1222 COVID-19 vaccine. CDR1 SGHAT and CDR2 FQNNGV come from the germline V gene. The V gene lost 0 bases and the J gene lost 4 bases, with 6 bases spanning the gap. The CDR3 loop spans 13 amino acids. Data came from immunoSEQ multiplex PCR; TCRdb stores just in-frame clones and leaves some out. The profile covers about 140,000 clones, with roughly 89% appearing a single time and around 1.7% taken by the ten largest. Doses given second, at about 4 or about 12 weeks, were pooled. Concerning this clone: Its matching antigen is unknown.

Study conclusions and caveats: Spike was spanned by vaccine-associated CD4 TCRs, which were dominant at 160-218 and 743-854. White British people made up most donors, females outnumbered males, and clonal diversity was possibly underestimated.

The receptor comes from an adult who received the AZD1222 COVID-19 vaccine. The chain uses TRBV11-2 and TRBJ1-2; D ambiguous. Source: peripheral blood, taken 28 days after the second AZD1222 dose. As DNA, the CDR3 is TGTGCCAGCAGCTTAGATGCCAGCTATGGCTACACCTTC. It yields the protein CASSLDASYGYTF.